These T cell receptor beta chains were read from a single sample in a study of blood T cell repertoires in COVID-19. Produced via immunoSEQ multiplex PCR; TCRdb's table is partial and in-frame only. The table includes 110,000 or so clones, roughly four fifths detected once. The sample comprised peripheral blood. The source is a human donor in a cohort sampled during active COVID-19. The CDR3 runs from the conserved cysteine through the conserved F or W. A D gene is named only where the DNA matches it firmly. Clone size appears in some rows only: once, few, many, or a class for an expanded clone.

>-|TRBV29-1|-|11|TRBJ1-2
TGCAGCGATTTGATTCGGTTTGACTACACCTTC
CSDLIRFDYTF
>-|TRBV27|-|12|TRBJ1-5
TGTGCCAGCGCCCGGGGCAATCAGCCCCAGCATTTT
CASARGNQPQHF
>-|TRBV7-9|-|14|TRBJ1-1
TGTGCCAGCAGCTCGGTACAGGGGAACACTGAAGCTTTCTTT
CASSSVQGNTEAFF
>once|TRBV7-2|-|18|TRBJ2-4
TGTGCCAGCAGCTTACTTTCGCGGCCAGGGTTGGCCAAAAACATTCAGTACTTC
CASSLLSRPGLAKNIQYF
>-|TRBV6-5|TRBD1|15|TRBJ2-1
TGTGCCAGCAGTCCGACAGGGGGCGGACAGGATGAGCAGTTCTTC
CASSPTGGGQDEQFF
>-|TRBV9|-|15|TRBJ2-5
TGTGCCAGCAGCACAGCGGAGGGGATAGCAGAGACCCAGTACTTC
CASSTAEGIAETQYF
>-|TRBV4-1|TRBD1|21|TRBJ2-6
TGCGCCAGCAGCCGATACCACCCTTGGGGGACAGGGAACTCTGGGGCCAACGTCCTGACTTTC
CASSRYHPWGTGNSGANVLTF
>-|TRBV4-1|-|16|TRBJ2-7
TGCGCCAGCAGCCAAGATTTCCCAGGGTCTAGCTACGAGCAGTACTTC
CASSQDFPGSSYEQYF
>once|TRBV19|TRBD1|16|TRBJ2-2
TGTGCCAGTAGTATCCCCGGACAGGGAAAAGGCGGGGAGCTGTTTTTT
CASSIPGQGKGGELFF
>-|TRBV5-4|-|15|TRBJ2-5
TGTGCCAGCAGCCCTGGCTCAGGGCCGCAAGAGACCCAGTACTTC
CASSPGSGPQETQYF
>-|TRBV7-2|TRBD1|13|TRBJ2-1
TGTGCCAGCAGCTTAAGGACAGGGGATGAGCAGTTCTTC
CASSLRTGDEQFF
>-|TRBV5-6|-|14|TRBJ1-3
TGTGCCAGCAGCTTGGCGACAGCAGAAAACACCATATATTTT
CASSLATAENTIYF
>-|TRBV6-5|-|15|TRBJ2-1
TGTGCCAGCACCGGGACTTTCAGCTCCTACAATGAGCAGTTCTTC
CASTGTFSSYNEQFF
>few|TRBV2|-|13|TRBJ1-5
TGTGCCAGCAACCTTCAGTCTTACCAGCCCCAGCATTTT
CASNLQSYQPQHF
>-|TRBV11-2|TRBD2|15|TRBJ2-5
TGTGCCAGCAGCTTAGGACTAGCGGGGACAGAGACCCAGTACTTC
CASSLGLAGTETQYF
>-|TRBV27|TRBD1|16|TRBJ2-1
TGTGCCAGCAGTTTCTCCGGGACAGGGGGAAACAATGAGCAGTTCTTC
CASSFSGTGGNNEQFF
>-|TRBV9|-|14|TRBJ2-1
TGTGCCAGCAGCGTAGTTCAGGGGCAGGGTGAGCAGTTCTTC
CASSVVQGQGEQFF
>-|TRBV9|TRBD1|15|TRBJ1-3
TGTGCCAGCAGCGGACAGGGGGAAGGAGGAAACACCATATATTTT
CASSGQGEGGNTIYF
>-|TRBV6-5|-|14|TRBJ1-2
TGTGCCAGCATTTTAGACAGGATGGGGTATGGCTACACCTTC
CASILDRMGYGYTF
>-|TRBV18|-|12|TRBJ2-5
TGTGCCAGCTCAGGGAGTCAAGAGACCCAGTACTTC
CASSGSQETQYF
>-|TRBV5-6|-|15|TRBJ1-4
TGTGCCAGCAGCGTCGACAGAGTAGCGGGTGAAAAACTGTTTTTT
CASSVDRVAGEKLFF
>once|TRBV11-2|-|15|TRBJ1-3
TGTGCCAGCAGCTTAGGAGGGAACTCTGGAAACACCATATATTTT
CASSLGGNSGNTIYF
>once|TRBV6-2/TRBV6-3|-|17|TRBJ2-2
TGTGCCAGCAGTTACAGGGGGGGGCGCTCGGACACCGGGGAGCTGTTTTTT
CASSYRGGRSDTGELFF
>-|TRBV6-1|TRBD1|15|TRBJ1-2
TGTGCCAGCAGTGAAATGACAGGGAGGACTGCTGGCTACACCTTC
CASSEMTGRTAGYTF
>-|TRBV28|-|15|TRBJ2-7
TGTGCCAGCAGTTTAAGTAGTTCTAGCTCCTACGAGCAGTACTTC
CASSLSSSSSYEQYF
>-|TRBV2|TRBD1|15|TRBJ2-5
TGTGCCAGCAGTGTACGAGGGGGCGGCCAAGAGACCCAGTACTTC
CASSVRGGGQETQYF
>-|TRBV24-1|-|14|TRBJ2-2
TGTGCCACCAGTGGGAACAGGGACACCGGGGAGCTGTTTTTT
CATSGNRDTGELFF
>-|TRBV5-1|-|14|TRBJ1-4
TGCGCCAGCAGGGAGGGGTTGGCTAATGAAAAACTGTTTTTT
CASREGLANEKLFF
>-|TRBV9|-|16|TRBJ2-3
TGTGCCAGCAGCGTAAGTCTGGAGGGTAGCACAGATACGCAGTATTTT
CASSVSLEGSTDTQYF
>-|TRBV6-5|-|15|TRBJ1-5
TGTGCCAGCAGTTACGCGGCAGTCGGCAATCAGCCCCAGCATTTT
CASSYAAVGNQPQHF